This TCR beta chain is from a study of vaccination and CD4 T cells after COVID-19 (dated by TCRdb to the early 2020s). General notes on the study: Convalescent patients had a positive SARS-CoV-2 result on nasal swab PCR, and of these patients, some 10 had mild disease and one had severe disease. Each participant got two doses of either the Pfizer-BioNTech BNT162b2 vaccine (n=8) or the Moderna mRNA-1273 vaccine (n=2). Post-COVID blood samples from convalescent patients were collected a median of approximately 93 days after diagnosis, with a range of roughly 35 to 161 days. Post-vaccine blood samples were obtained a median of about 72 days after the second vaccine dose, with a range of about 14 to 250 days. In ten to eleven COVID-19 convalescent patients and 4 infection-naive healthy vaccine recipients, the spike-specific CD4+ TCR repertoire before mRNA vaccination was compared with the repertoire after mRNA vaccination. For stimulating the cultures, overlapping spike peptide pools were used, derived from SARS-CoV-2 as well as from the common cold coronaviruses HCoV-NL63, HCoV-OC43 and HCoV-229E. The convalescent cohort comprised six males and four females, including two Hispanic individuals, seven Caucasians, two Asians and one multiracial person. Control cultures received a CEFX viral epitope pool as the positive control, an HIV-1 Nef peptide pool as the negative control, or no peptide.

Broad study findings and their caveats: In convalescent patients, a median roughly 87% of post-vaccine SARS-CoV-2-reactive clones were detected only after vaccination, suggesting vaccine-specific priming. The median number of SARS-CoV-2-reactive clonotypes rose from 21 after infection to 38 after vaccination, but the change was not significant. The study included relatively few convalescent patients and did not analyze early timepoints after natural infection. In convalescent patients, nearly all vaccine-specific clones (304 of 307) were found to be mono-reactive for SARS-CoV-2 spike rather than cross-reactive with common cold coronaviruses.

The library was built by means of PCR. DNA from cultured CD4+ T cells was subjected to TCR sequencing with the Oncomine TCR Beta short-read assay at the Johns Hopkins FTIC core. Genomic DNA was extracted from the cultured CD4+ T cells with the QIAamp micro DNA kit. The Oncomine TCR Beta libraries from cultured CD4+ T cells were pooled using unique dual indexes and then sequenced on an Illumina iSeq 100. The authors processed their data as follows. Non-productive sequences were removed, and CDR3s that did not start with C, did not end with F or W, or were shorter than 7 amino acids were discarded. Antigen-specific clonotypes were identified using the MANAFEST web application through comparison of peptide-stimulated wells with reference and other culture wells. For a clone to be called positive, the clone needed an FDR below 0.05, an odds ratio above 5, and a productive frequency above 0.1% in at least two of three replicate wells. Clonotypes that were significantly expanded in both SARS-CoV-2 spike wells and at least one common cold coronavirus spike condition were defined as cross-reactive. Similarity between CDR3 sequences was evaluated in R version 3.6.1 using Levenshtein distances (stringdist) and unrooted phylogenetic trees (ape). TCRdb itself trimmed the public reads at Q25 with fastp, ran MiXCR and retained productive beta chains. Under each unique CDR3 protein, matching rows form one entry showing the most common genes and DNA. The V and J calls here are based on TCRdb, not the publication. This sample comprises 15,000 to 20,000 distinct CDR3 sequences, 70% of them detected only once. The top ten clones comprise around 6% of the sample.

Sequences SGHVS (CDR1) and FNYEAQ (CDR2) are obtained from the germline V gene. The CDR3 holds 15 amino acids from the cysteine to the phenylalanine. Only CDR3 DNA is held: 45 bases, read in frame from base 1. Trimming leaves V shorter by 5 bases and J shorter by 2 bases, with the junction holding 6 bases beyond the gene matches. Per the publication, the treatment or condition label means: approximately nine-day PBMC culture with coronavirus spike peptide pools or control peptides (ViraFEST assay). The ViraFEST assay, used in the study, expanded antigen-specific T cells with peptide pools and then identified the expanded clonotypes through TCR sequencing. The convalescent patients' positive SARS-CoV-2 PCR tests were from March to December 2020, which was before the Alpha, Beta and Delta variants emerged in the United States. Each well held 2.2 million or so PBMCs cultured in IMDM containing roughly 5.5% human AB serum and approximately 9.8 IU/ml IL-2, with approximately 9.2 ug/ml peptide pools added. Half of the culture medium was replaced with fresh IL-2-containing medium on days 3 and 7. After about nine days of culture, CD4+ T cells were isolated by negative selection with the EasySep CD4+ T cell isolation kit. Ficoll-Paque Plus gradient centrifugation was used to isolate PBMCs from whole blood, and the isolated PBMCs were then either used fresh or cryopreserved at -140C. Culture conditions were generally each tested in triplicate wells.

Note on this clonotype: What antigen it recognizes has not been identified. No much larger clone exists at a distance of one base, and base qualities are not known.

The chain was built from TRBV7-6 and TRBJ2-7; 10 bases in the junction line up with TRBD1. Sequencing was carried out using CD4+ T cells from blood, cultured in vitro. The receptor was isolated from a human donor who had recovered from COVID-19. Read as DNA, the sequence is TGTGCCAGCAGCACGGGACAGGGGATCGCCTACGAGCAGTACTTC. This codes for CASSTGQGIAYEQYF.